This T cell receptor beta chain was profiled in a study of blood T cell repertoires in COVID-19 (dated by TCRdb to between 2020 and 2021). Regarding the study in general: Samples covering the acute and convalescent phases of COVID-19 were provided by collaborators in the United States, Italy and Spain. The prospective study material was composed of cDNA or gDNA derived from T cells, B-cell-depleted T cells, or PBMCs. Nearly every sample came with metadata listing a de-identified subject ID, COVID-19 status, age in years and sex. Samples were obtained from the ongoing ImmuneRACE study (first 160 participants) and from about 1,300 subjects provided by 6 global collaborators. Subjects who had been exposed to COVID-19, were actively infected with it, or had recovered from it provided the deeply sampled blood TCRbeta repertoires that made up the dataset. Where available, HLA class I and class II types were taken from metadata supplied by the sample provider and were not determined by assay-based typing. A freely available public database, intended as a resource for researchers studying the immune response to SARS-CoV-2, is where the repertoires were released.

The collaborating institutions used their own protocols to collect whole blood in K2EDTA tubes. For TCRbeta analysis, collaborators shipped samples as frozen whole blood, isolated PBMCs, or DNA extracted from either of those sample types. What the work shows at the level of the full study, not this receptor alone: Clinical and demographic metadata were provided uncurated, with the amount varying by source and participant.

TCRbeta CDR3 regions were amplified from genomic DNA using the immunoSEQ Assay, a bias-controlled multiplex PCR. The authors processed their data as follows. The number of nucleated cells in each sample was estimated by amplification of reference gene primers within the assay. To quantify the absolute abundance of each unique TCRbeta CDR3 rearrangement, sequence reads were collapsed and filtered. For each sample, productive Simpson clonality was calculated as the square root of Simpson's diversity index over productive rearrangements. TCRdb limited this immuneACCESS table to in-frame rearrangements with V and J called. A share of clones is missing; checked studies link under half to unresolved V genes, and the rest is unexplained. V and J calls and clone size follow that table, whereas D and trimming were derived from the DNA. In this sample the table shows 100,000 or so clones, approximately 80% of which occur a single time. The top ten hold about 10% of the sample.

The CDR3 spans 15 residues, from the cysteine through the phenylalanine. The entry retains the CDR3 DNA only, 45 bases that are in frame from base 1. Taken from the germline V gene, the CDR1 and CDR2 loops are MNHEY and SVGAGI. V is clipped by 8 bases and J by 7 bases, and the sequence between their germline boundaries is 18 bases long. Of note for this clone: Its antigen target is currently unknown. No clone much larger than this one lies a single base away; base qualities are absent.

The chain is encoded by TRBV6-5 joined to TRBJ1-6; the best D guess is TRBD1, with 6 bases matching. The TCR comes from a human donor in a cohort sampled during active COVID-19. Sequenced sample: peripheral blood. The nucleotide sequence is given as TGTGCCAGCTCGGTCGATGCTGGGGGCAATTCACCCCTCCACTTT. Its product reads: CASSVDAGGNSPLHF.